This TCR beta chain was obtained from a study of T cell changes during pregnancy in multiple sclerosis. The germline V gene encodes CDR1 SNHLY and CDR2 FYNNEI. The CDR3 runs to 16 residues. V lost 1 base and J lost 12; bases outside the gene matches: 14. Profiled with immunoSEQ multiplex PCR; TCRdb holds only in-frame clones, not every one. The data show roughly 49,000 clones, about nine tenths seen once. The chain joins TRBV2 to TRBJ2-3, with 9 bases matching TRBD2. The sequence was obtained from a female donor with multiple sclerosis, enrolled in a pregnancy study. The sequencing used CD4+ T cells from peripheral blood mononuclear cells, collected in the second trimester of pregnancy. The CDR3 protein is CASSEERFGSSGAQYF. The CDR3 nucleotides read TGTGCCAGCAGTGAAGAACGTTTCGGGTCTAGCGGGGCCCAGTATTTT.